The sequence of this T cell receptor (beta chain) was determined in a study of CD8 T cells in acute hepatitis C reinfection (dated by TCRdb to 2020 to 2022). Context from the whole study: This study examined the TCRbeta repertoire of CD8+ T cells that recognize the HCV NS3-1073 epitope, both during acute infection and after viral clearance. Several spontaneous resolvers contributed paired acute and follow-up samples. What the study reported, not specific to this receptor: No follow-up repertoires were available for chronically infected subjects, since NS3-1073 specific cells were too rare to be sorted. The NS3-1073 specific repertoires were highly diverse, and diversity did not differ significantly among acute resolver, follow-up resolver and acute chronic samples. Because bulk sequencing covered only the TCRbeta chain, the alphabeta pairing of the public clonotypes could not be determined. Regardless of outcome, over 10 public clonotypes were found, and one public clonotype used V04-02/J02-02. It was rare for CDR3 sequences to be shared with other epitopes, and exact matching may have been limited by differing sequencing approaches. All groups showed preferential use of the TRBV04 and TRBV06 gene families, a pattern that overrepresentation in the naive pool did not explain.

Genomic DNA was extracted from FACS-sorted cells, and TCRbeta chains were sequenced through the commercial immunoSEQ service. Concerning the study's data processing: The repertoire data were analyzed using ImmunoSEQ Analyzer software v3.0 and R v3.5.1. Sequences containing stop codons or out-of-frame rearrangements were removed, so only productive rearrangements were analyzed. The sequencing provider supplied the Simpson diversity, Shannon entropy, CDR3 length and nucleotide addition metrics. Clonotypes were grouped by frequency into dominant, sub-dominant, low or lowest abundance categories, and clonotypes below 0.1% were left out of most analyses. A CDR3 amino acid clonotype was called public when found in at least two subjects at a cumulative frequency of at least 0.5%. TCRdb provides this immuneACCESS table in a form limited to in-frame rearrangements. Some clones are lacking; in checked studies, under half of them reflect an unresolved V gene, and why the rest are absent is not known. Clonal size and the V and J genes are those of that table, whereas D and trimming came from the DNA. Counted in this sample were 30,000 to 40,000 clones; approximately 85% of them appeared once. Of the sample, roughly 9.7% falls within the top ten clones.

To note about this clone: Its antigen is still unknown. There are no base qualities to consult, and no much larger clone falls within one base.

The sample's time point label, decoded: naive CD8 control sorted from an acute-time-point sample. Enrolled in the Montreal Hepatitis C Cohort (HEPCO) in Canada, the donors were people who inject drugs, and these donors were followed every 3 months. Acute primary HCV infection was defined as a positive HCV RNA or antibody test that came after a negative test within the prior 24 weeks. Antibodies against CD3, CD8 and CD45RO were used for surface staining, and dead cells were excluded with an aqua fixable dye. The cohort included roughly eight spontaneous resolvers, defined as subjects with HCV RNA clearance within 24 weeks. Frozen stocks of peripheral blood mononuclear cells were first thawed, after which negative isolation of CD8+ T cells was carried out using the MACS CD8+ T cell Isolation Kit. A BD FACSAria II cell sorter was used for cell sorting. The germline V gene supplies CDR1 SGHDT and CDR2 YYEEEE. At the junction V is shortened by 3 bases and J by 6 bases, with 5 bases in between. The CDR3, from cysteine to phenylalanine, totals 11 residues. Only the CDR3 DNA stays, 33 bases, in frame from base 1.

This receptor chain uses TRBV5-6 and TRBJ2-3; a confident D gene designation cannot be given. The sample was naive CD8+ T cells from PBMCs. Reading the label with the study, this specimen's cell subset or site is: sorted total naive CD45RO-negative CD8+ T cells. This TCR came from a young woman who spontaneously cleared hepatitis C infection. The nucleotide sequence is given as TGTGCCAGCAGCTCCGGGGATACGCAGTATTTT. Its protein is CASSSGDTQYF. With the rest looked up from the reference TRBV5-6 and TRBJ2-3 genes rather than sequenced, the full variable domain is DAGVTQSPTHLIKTRGQQVTLRCSPKSGHDTVSWYQQALGQGPQFIFQYYEEEERQRGNFPDRFSGHQFPNYSSELNVNALLLGDSALYLCASSSGDTQYFGPGTRLTVL.